This T cell receptor (beta chain) was obtained from a study of control samples from healthy donors and cancer patients. Assay used: immunoSEQ multiplex PCR; TCRdb lists only in-frame clones, some missing. The sample carries around 83,000 clones, 80% to 95% recorded once. The V and J ends lost 6 bases and 3 bases respectively, with 20 bases between them. The CDR3 sequence is 16 residues long. Germline CDR1 LNHDA, CDR2 SQIVND (reference sequence). Material for sequencing was PBMCs. The origin of this receptor is a middle-aged woman with lung cancer. The chain combines TRBV19 with TRBJ1-2, with D hard to call. CDR3 DNA sequence: TGTGCCAGTAGGAAGTCGGCGGGAGGGTCCCACTATGGCTACACCTTC. Translating it yields CASRKSAGGSHYGYTF.